This TCR beta chain was identified in a study of CD8+CD57+ T cells in acquired aplastic anemia. On the study more broadly: Sorted CD4+ and CD8+ cells gave an average of approximately 3.4 ug of DNA.

Before being chosen for sequencing, patients had shown CD8+CD57+ cell expansion by flow cytometry. The CDR3 is 14 residues long. Germline V lookup: CDR1 SQVTM, CDR2 ANQGSEA. Unmatched junction bases numbered 4, after V lost 1 base and J lost 4 bases. Genomic DNA templated the TCR beta VDJ and CDR3 profiling. MiXCR, applied by TCRdb to the reads, yields one record per CDR3 protein. The sample has about 200,000 distinct CDR3 sequences, about half seen once; the top ten hold about 20%. The sequence came from a human donor with aplastic anemia. The source material was sorted CD4+, CD8+, or CD8+CD57+ T cells (not recorded which) from PBMCs. This chain links TRBV29-1 with TRBJ1-2, with 9 bases lining up with TRBD1. The CDR3 DNA reads as TGCAGCGTTGAAGGACAGGGGGTCCTCTATGGCTACACCTTC. It codes for CSVEGQGVLYGYTF.